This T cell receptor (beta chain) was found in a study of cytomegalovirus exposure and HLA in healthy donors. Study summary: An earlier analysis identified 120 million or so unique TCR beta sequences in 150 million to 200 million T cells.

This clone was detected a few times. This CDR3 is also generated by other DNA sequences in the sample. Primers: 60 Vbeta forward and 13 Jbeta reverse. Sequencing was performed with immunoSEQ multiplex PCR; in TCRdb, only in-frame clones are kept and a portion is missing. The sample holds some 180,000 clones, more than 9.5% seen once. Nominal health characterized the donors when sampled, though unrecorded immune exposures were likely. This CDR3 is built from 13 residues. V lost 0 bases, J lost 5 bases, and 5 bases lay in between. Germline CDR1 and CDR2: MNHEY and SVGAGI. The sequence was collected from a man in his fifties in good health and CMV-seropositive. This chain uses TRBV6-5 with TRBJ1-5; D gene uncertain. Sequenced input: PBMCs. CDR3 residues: CASSYSPDQPQHF. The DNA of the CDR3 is TGTGCCAGCAGTTACTCCCCTGATCAGCCCCAGCATTTT.